These T cell receptor beta chains were read from a single sample in a study of T cell responses to AZD1222 COVID-19 vaccine. The method was immunoSEQ multiplex PCR; TCRdb's version includes in-frame clones alone and lacks a portion of them. The data show about 86,000 clones, around 90% seen once. This specimen consisted of peripheral blood, obtained on day 0 of MenACWY control vaccination. The receptors come from an adult in good health. Both conserved end residues are part of each CDR3. The D gene is left open where the match is weak. Clone size, where shown, is once, few, many, or a class for clones that have expanded.

NA TRBJ2-1 TRBD1 TRBV7-9 CASSPLGGTGLYNEQFF TGTGCCAGCAGCCCGCTGGGCGGGACAGGGCTATACAATGAGCAGTTCTTC
NA TRBJ1-1 TRBD1 TRBV7-2 CASSIGTGPGAFF TGTGCCAGCAGCATAGGGACAGGGCCCGGAGCTTTCTTT
NA TRBJ1-3 NA TRBV30 CAWSRFGNTIYF TGTGCCTGGAGCCGATTTGGAAACACCATATATTTT
few TRBJ2-7 TRBD1 TRBV18 CASSRGQGAKTYEQYF TGTGCCAGCTCACGGGGACAGGGGGCGAAAACCTACGAGCAGTACTTC
NA TRBJ2-7 NA TRBV7-2 CASSQQTTYEQYF TGTGCCAGCAGCCAACAGACTACCTACGAGCAGTACTTC
NA TRBJ1-1 TRBD1 TRBV19 CASTSRGQGANTEAFF TGTGCCAGTACTTCCCGAGGCCAGGGGGCCAACACTGAAGCTTTCTTT
NA TRBJ1-3 TRBD1 TRBV15 CATSREQGTTGSGNTIYF TGTGCCACCAGCAGAGAACAGGGTACGACAGGGTCTGGAAACACCATATATTTT
NA TRBJ2-7 NA TRBV6-5 CASSARGREVEQYF TGTGCCAGCAGCGCCCGGGGTAGGGAGGTCGAGCAGTACTTC
NA TRBJ1-4 NA TRBV9 CASSVGGHGEKLFF TGTGCCAGCAGCGTAGGGGGACACGGAGAAAAACTGTTTTTT
few TRBJ2-3 TRBD2 TRBV9 CASSVTSSGAADTQYF TGTGCCAGCAGCGTAACGTCTAGCGGGGCCGCAGATACGCAGTATTTT
NA TRBJ1-2 TRBD1 TRBV7-9 CASSLPGQYGYTF TGTGCCAGCAGCCTACCGGGACAGTATGGCTACACCTTC
NA TRBJ1-1 NA TRBV5-1 CASSSGQLFMNTEAFF TGCGCCAGCAGCTCTGGACAGCTTTTCATGAACACTGAAGCTTTCTTT
NA TRBJ1-4 TRBD1 TRBV9 CASSVAPPGQDNEKLFF TGTGCCAGCAGCGTAGCTCCTCCGGGACAGGATAATGAAAAACTGTTTTTT
NA TRBJ1-5 NA TRBV12-3/TRBV12-4 CASTSEGQPQHF TGTGCCAGCACCTCGGAGGGGCAGCCCCAGCATTTT
NA TRBJ1-3 NA TRBV30 CAWSKMDGYFSGNTIYF TGTGCCTGGAGTAAAATGGACGGATACTTCTCTGGAAACACCATATATTTT
once TRBJ1-6 NA TRBV19 CASSIGQGISPLHF TGTGCCAGTAGTATAGGTCAGGGGATCTCACCCCTCCACTTT
NA TRBJ2-2 NA TRBV6-5 CASSPKGVTGELFF TGTGCCAGCAGTCCAAAGGGGGTAACCGGGGAGCTGTTTTTT
few TRBJ2-7 TRBD1 TRBV6-5 CASSYQATGRYEQYF TGTGCCAGCAGTTACCAAGCGACAGGGAGATACGAGCAGTACTTC
NA TRBJ2-2 TRBD2 TRBV9 CASSPAGGWYTGELFF TGTGCCAGCAGCCCAGCCGGGGGGTGGTACACCGGGGAGCTGTTTTTT
NA TRBJ1-2 NA TRBV5-8 CASSSRANYGYTF TGTGCCAGCAGCTCCAGGGCTAACTATGGCTACACCTTC
NA TRBJ1-2 TRBD1 TRBV10-3 CAISEPGTVYGYTF TGTGCCATCAGTGAGCCAGGGACAGTATATGGCTACACCTTC
NA TRBJ1-5 NA TRBV25-1 CASSESLACNQPQHF TGTGCCAGCAGTGAATCGTTGGCCTGCAATCAGCCCCAGCATTTT
many TRBJ2-2 NA TRBV27 CASSTNREINTGELFF TGTGCCAGCAGTACGAACAGGGAAATCAACACCGGGGAGCTGTTTTTT
few TRBJ2-1 NA TRBV2 CASVRSSYNEQFF TGTGCCAGCGTCAGGAGCTCCTACAATGAGCAGTTCTTC
NA TRBJ2-5 NA TRBV4-1 CASSPTVGSQETQYF TGCGCCAGCAGCCCAACGGTGGGGTCCCAAGAGACCCAGTACTTC
NA TRBJ1-1 NA TRBV6-5 CASSYSIGVRTEAFF TGTGCCAGCAGTTACTCAATTGGGGTGCGCACTGAAGCTTTCTTT
NA TRBJ2-7 TRBD2 TRBV30 CAWTGTSGGFYEQYF TGTGCCTGGACCGGGACTAGCGGGGGCTTCTACGAGCAGTACTTC
NA TRBJ1-4 TRBD1 TRBV5-1 CASSPGQGSGYEKLFF TGCGCCAGCAGCCCGGGACAGGGCAGTGGGTATGAAAAACTGTTTTTT
NA TRBJ1-1 NA TRBV11-3 CASSSAGFTEAFF TGTGCCAGCAGCTCCGCAGGGTTCACTGAAGCTTTCTTT
NA TRBJ1-2 NA TRBV3-1/TRBV3-2 CASSQDPRAGYTF TGTGCCAGCAGCCAAGATCCCAGGGCAGGCTACACCTTC
NA TRBJ1-6 TRBD1 TRBV6-5 CASSPGQGRSPLHF TGTGCCAGCAGTCCGGGACAGGGGAGATCACCCCTCCACTTT
once TRBJ1-1 NA TRBV29-1 CSVETVTEAFF TGCAGCGTTGAAACCGTAACTGAAGCTTTCTTT
NA TRBJ1-1 NA TRBV6-5 CASSPRVMNTEAFF TGTGCCAGCAGCCCAAGGGTGATGAACACTGAAGCTTTCTTT
NA TRBJ2-2 NA TRBV18 CASSPSRETGELFF TGTGCCAGCTCACCATCCAGGGAAACCGGGGAGCTGTTTTTT
NA TRBJ2-5 NA TRBV6-5 CASRRGWQETQYF TGTGCCAGCAGGAGGGGATGGCAAGAGACCCAGTACTTC
NA TRBJ2-3 TRBD2 TRBV7-2 CASSSRTSGRTDTQYF TGTGCCAGCAGCTCCCGGACTAGCGGCCGCACAGATACGCAGTATTTT
NA TRBJ1-3 NA TRBV5-1 CASSLEANFGGVGIYF TGCGCCAGCAGCTTGGAGGCCAATTTCGGGGGAGTGGGCATATATTTT
few TRBJ2-1 NA TRBV7-9 CASIYNDNEQFF TGTGCCAGCATCTACAATGACAATGAGCAGTTCTTC
NA TRBJ1-3 NA TRBV6-6 CASSFGNTIYF TGTGCCAGCAGTTTCGGAAACACCATATATTTT
NA TRBJ2-1 NA TRBV3-1/TRBV3-2 CASSQGLGLDQYEQFF TGTGCCAGCAGCCAAGGCCTTGGACTCGACCAATACGAGCAGTTCTTC
NA TRBJ1-6 NA TRBV7-9 CASSITGDNSPLHF TGTGCCAGCAGCATCACAGGTGATAATTCACCCCTCCACTTT
NA TRBJ1-4 NA TRBV9 CASSAGRGNEKLFF TGTGCCAGCAGCGCCGGGAGGGGGAATGAAAAACTGTTTTTT
few TRBJ2-7 TRBD1 TRBV7-2 CASRRGQESYEQYF TGTGCCAGCAGACGGGGACAGGAATCCTACGAGCAGTACTTC
NA TRBJ1-6 TRBD1 TRBV2 CASDDRDSPLHF TGTGCCAGCGATGACAGGGATTCACCCCTCCACTTT